This T cell receptor (beta chain) was sequenced during a study of technical replicates of blood from a few donors. Method: immunoSEQ multiplex PCR; TCRdb's copy keeps in-frame clones and lacks some. The sample contains about 83,000 clones, 92% of which appear only once. Trimming stripped 5 bases from V and 0 bases from J, with 9 bases between. CDR3 length equals 14 residues. Germline CDR1 reads SGHNT; CDR2 reads YYREEE (reference sequence). The rearrangement joins TRBV5-4 to TRBJ2-4, with no clear D. The sequence was obtained from a human donor in good health. The sequenced sample was T cells isolated from PBMCs. The CDR3 loop reads CASSYSLAKNIQYF. In DNA, the CDR3 is TGTGCCAGCAGTTATAGCTTAGCCAAAAACATTCAGTACTTC. The whole variable domain, remainder taken from reference TRBV5-4 and TRBJ2-4, is ETGVTQSPTHLIKTRGQQVTLRCSSQSGHNTVSWYQQALGQGPQFIFQYYREEENGRGNFPPRFSGLQFPNYSSELNVNALELDDSALYLCASSYSLAKNIQYFGAGTRLSVL.